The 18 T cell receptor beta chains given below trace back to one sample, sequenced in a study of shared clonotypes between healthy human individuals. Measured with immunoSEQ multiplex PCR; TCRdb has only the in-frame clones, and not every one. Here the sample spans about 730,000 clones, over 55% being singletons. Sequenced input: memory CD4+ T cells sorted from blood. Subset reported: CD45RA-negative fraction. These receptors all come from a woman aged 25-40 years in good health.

DNA for the CDR3: TGTGCCAGCTCCGCGGATCCAACCAAAAACATTCAGTACTTC. Amino acids: CASSADPTKNIQYF. This sequence joins TRBV18 and TRBJ2-4; D is undetermined. CDR1 and CDR2 from the germline V gene are KGHSH and LQKENI. This CDR3 has 14 residues. V was trimmed by 6 bases and J by 2 bases, leaving 11 bases between them.

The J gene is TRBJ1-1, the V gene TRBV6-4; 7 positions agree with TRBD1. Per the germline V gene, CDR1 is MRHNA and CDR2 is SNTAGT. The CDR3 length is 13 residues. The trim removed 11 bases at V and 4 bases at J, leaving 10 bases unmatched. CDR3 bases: TGTGCCCCTAAAACCACAGGGGCCACTGAAGCTTTCTTT. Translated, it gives CAPKTTGATEAFF.

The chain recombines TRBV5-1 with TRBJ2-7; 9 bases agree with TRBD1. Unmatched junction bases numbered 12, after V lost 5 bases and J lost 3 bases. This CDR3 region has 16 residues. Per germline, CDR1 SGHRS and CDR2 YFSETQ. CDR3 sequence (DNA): TGCGCCAGCAGACTAAACACCGGGACAGGGAACTACGAGCAGTACTTC. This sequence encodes CASRLNTGTGNYEQYF.

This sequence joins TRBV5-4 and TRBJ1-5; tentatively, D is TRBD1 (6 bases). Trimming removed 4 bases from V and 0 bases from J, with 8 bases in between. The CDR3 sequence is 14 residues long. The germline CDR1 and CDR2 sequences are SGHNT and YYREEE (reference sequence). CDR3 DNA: TGTGCCAGCAGCCAACAGGGTAGCAATCAGCCCCAGCATTTT. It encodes CASSQQGSNQPQHF.

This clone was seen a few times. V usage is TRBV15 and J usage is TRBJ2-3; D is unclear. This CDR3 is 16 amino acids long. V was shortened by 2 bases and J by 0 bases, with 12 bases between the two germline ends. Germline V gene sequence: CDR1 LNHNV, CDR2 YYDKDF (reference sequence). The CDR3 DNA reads TGTGCCACCAGCAGAAGAAGGACGGCTAGCACAGATACGCAGTATTTT. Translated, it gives CATSRRRTASTDTQYF.

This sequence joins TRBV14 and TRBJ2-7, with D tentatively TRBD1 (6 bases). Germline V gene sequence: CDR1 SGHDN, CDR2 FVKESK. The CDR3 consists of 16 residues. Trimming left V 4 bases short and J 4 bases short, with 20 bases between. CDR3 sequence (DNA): TGTGCCAGCAGCCCCATGATGGCAGGGGACGAATACGAGCAGTACTTC. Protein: CASSPMMAGDEYEQYF.

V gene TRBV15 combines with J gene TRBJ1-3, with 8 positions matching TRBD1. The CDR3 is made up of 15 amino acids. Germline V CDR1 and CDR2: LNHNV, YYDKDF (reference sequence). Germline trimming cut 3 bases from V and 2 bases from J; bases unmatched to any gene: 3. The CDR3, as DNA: TGTGCCACCAGCAGCGACAGGGGCACTGGAAACACCATATATTTT. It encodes CATSSDRGTGNTIYF.

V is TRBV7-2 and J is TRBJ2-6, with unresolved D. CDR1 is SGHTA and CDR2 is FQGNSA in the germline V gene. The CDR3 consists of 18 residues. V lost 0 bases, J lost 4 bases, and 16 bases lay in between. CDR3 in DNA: TGTGCCAGCAGCTTAGCCGCTCTCCATTCCTCCGGGGCCAACGTCCTGACTTTC. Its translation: CASSLAALHSSGANVLTF.

DNA for the CDR3: TGTGCCATCAGTCCTTCAAAGGAGGCTAGCGGGAGTTTCCCCTACGAGCAGTACTTC. This sequence encodes CAISPSKEASGSFPYEQYF. The V and J genes are TRBV10-3 and TRBJ2-7; 10 bases match TRBD2. CDR1 and CDR2 from the germline V gene are ENHRY and SYGVKD. The CDR3 sequence is 19 residues long. The V gene end was trimmed by 5 bases and the J gene end by 2 bases; junction bases not matched to a gene: 18.

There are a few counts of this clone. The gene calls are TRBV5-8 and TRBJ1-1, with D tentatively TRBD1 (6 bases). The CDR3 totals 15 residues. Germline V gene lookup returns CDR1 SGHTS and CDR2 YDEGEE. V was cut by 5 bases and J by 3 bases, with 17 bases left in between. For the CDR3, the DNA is TGTGCCAGCAGGGGGGGGCTCGAGTTACACACTGAAGCTTTCTTT. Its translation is CASRGGLELHTEAFF.

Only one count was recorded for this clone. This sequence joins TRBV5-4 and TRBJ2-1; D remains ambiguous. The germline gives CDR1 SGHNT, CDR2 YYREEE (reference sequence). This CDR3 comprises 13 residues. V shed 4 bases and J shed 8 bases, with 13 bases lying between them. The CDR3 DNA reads TGTGCCAGCAGCCCTTCCATCGGTGATGAGCAGTTCTTC. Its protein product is CASSPSIGDEQFF. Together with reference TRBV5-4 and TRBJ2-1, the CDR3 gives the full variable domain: ETGVTQSPTHLIKTRGQQVTLRCSSQSGHNTVSWYQQALGQGPQFIFQYYREEENGRGNFPPRFSGLQFPNYSSELNVNALELDDSALYLCASSPSIGDEQFFGPGTRLTVL.

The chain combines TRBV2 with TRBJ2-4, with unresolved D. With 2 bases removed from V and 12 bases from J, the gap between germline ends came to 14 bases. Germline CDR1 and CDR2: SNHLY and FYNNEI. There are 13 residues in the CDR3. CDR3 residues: CASSENTAYNQYF. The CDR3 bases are TGTGCCAGCAGTGAAAATACGGCCTACAATCAGTACTTC.

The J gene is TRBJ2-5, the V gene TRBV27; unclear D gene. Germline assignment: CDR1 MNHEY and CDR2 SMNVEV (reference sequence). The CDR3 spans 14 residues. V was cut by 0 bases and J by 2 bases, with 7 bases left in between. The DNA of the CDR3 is TGTGCCAGCAGTTTATCGGGCTGGCAAGAGACCCAGTACTTC. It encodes CASSLSGWQETQYF.

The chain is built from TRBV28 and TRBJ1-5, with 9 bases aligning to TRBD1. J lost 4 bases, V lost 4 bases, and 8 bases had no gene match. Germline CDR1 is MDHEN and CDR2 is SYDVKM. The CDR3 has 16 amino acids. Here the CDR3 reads CASSSFTGGLNQPQHF. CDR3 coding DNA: TGTGCCAGCAGTTCCTTTACAGGGGGCCTTAATCAGCCCCAGCATTTT. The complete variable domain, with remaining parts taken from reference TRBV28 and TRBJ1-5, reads DVKVTQSSRYLVKRTGEKVFLECVQDMDHENMFWYRQDPGLGLRLIYFSYDVKMKEKGDIPEGYSVSREKKERFSLILESASTNQTSMYLCASSSFTGGLNQPQHFGDGTRLSIL.

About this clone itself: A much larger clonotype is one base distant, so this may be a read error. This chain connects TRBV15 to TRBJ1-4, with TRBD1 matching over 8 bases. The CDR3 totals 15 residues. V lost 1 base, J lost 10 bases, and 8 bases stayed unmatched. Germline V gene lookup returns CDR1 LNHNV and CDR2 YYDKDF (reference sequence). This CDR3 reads CATSRVLGQGGKLFF. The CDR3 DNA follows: TGTGCCACCAGCAGAGTTTTAGGACAGGGTGGAAAACTGTTTTTT.

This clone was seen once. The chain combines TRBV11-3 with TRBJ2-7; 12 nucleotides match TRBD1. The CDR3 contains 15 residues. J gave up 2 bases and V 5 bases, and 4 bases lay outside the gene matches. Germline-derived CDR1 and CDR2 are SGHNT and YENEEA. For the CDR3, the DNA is TGTGCCAGCAGCGAGGGACAGGGGGCCACCTACGAGCAGTACTTC. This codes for CASSEGQGATYEQYF.

In DNA form, the CDR3 reads TGCGCCAGCAGCGGGAGGGACCAGTTCAATGAGCAGTTCTTC. Protein sequence: CASSGRDQFNEQFF. The V call is TRBV4-1, the J call TRBJ2-1, with TRBD2 matching 7 bases. V shed 5 bases, J shed 6 bases, and the junction held 7 bases outside the gene matches. Germline lookup yields CDR1 MGHRA and CDR2 YSYEKL. This CDR3 spans 14 amino acids.

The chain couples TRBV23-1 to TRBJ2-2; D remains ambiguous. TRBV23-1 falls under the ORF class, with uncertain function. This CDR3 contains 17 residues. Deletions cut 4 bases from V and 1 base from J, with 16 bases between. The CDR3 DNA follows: TGCGCCAGCAGTCCTCGAAGAAATGGTAAGAACACCGGGGAGCTGTTTTTT. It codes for CASSPRRNGKNTGELFF.